This TCR beta chain was sequenced during a study of blood T cell repertoires in COVID-19. On the study more broadly: T cells, B-cell-depleted T cells, or PBMCs supplied cDNA or gDNA.

In the original analysis: How many nucleated cells were present was estimated from reference gene primer amplification. Clones were read by immunoSEQ multiplex PCR, and TCRdb kept only the in-frame ones, dropping some. V, J and clone size are taken as reported in that table, and D and trimming were inferred from the DNA itself. This sample has 250,000 or so clones, with roughly four fifths found just once. CDR3 length equals 14 residues. Germline CDR1 and CDR2: GTSNPN and SVGIG (reference sequence). V shed 5 bases and J 4 bases; nucleotides not matched to a gene: 5. The source is a woman at least 80 years old with acute or convalescent COVID-19. Sequenced sample: peripheral blood. The chain employs TRBV30 and TRBJ1-5, with TRBD1 matching 10 bases. CDR3 loop: CAWGRTGGNQPQHF. The CDR3 DNA sequence: TGTGCCTGGGGTCGGACAGGGGGAAATCAGCCCCAGCATTTT.